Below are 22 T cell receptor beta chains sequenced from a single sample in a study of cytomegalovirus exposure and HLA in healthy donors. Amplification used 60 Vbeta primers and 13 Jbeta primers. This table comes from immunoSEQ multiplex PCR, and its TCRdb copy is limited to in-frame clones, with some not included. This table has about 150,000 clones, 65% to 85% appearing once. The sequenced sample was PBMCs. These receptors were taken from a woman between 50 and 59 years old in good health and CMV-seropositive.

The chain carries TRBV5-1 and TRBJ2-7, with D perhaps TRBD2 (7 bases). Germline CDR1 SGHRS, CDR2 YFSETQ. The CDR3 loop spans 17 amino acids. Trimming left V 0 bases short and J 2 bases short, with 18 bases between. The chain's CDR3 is CASSLVAVGGGPYEQYF. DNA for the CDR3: TGCGCCAGCAGCTTGGTAGCGGTAGGGGGGGGGCCCTACGAGCAGTACTTC.

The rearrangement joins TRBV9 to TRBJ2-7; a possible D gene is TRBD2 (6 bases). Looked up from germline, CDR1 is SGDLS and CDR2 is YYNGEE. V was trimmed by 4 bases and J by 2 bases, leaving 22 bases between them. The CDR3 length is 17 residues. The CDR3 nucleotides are TGTGCCAGCAGCCCACCCTATGCCCGGGGCGGGACCTACGAGCAGTACTTC. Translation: CASSPPYARGGTYEQYF.

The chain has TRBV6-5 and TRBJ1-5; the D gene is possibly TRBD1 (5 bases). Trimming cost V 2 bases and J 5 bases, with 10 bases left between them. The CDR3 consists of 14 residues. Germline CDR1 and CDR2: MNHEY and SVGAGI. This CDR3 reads CASSYAGGDQPQHF. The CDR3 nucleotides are TGTGCCAGCAGTTACGCCGGGGGGGATCAGCCCCAGCATTTT.

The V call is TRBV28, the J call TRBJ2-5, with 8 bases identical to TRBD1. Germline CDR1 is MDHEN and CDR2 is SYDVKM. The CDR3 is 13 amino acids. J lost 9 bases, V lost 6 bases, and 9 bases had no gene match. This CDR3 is CASSRDRSSAQYF. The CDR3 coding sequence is TGTGCCAGCAGCCGGGACAGGTCTTCGGCCCAGTACTTC.

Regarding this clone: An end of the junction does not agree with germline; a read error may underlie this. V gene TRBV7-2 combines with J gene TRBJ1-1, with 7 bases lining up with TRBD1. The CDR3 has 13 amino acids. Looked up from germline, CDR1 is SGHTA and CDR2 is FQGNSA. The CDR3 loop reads CASSYRDSRSWVF. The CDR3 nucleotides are TGTGCCAGCAGTTACCGGGACAGCAGAAGCTGGGTCTTT.

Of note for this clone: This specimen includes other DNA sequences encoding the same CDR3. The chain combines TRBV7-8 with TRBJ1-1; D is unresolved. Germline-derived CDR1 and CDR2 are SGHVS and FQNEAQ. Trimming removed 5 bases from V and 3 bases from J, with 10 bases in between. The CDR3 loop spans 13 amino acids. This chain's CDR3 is CASSRTRDTEAFF. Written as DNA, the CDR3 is TGTGCCAGCAGCCGGACGCGGGACACTGAAGCTTTCTTT.

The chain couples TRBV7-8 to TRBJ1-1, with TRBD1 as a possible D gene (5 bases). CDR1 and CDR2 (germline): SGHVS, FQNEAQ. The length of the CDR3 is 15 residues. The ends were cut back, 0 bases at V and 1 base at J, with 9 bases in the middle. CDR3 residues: CASSLAGRGNTEAFF. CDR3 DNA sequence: TGTGCCAGCAGCTTAGCCGGGAGGGGGAACACTGAAGCTTTCTTT.

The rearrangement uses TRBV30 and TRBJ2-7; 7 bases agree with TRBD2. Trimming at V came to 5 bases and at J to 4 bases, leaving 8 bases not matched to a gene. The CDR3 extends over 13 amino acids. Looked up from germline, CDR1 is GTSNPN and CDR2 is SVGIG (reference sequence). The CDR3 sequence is CAWGTLGGYEQYF. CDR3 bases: TGTGCCTGGGGGACCCTCGGGGGGTACGAGCAGTACTTC.

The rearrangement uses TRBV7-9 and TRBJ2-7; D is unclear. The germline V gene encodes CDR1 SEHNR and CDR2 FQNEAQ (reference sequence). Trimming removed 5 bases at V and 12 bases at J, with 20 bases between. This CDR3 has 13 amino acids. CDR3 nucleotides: TGTGCCAGCAGCGCCCCTACCTATACCGGTCGGTACTTC. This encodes CASSAPTYTGRYF.

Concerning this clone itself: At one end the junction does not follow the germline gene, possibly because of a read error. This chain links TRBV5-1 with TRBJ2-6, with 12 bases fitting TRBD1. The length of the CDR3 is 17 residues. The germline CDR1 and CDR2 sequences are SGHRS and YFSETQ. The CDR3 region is CASSPGTGGSGANGLTF. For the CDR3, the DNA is TGCGCCAGCAGCCCCGGGACAGGGGGCTCTGGGGCCAACGGCCTGACTTTC.

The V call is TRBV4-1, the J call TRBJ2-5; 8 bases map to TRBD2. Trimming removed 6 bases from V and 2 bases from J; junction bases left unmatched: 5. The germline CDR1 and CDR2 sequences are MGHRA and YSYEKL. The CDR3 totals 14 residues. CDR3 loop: CASSQLAVQETQYF. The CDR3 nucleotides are TGCGCCAGCAGTCAACTAGCGGTGCAAGAGACCCAGTACTTC.

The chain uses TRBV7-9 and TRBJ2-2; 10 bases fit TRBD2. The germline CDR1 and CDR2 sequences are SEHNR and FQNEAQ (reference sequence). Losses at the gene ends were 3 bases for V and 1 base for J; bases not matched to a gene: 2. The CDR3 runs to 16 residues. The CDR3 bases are TGTGCCAGCAGCTTCCTAGCGGGGGTGAACACCGGGGAGCTGTTTTTT. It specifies CASSFLAGVNTGELFF.

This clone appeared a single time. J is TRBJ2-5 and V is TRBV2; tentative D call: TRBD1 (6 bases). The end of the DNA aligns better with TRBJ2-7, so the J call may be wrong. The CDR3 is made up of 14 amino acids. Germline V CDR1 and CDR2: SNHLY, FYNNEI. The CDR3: CASRKTRGPHEQYF. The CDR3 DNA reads TGTGCCAGCAGAAAGACCAGGGGACCCCACGAGCAGTACTTC.

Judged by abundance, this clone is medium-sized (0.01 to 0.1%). DNA of the CDR3: TGTGCCAGCAGTCCAGGACAGGACTCCTACGAGCAGTACTTC. Encoded protein: CASSPGQDSYEQYF. The chain carries TRBV5-6 and TRBJ2-7, with 7 bases identical to TRBD1. The junction had 5 bases not matched to a gene; V was cut back by 5 bases and J by 0 bases. The CDR3 contains 14 residues. Germline V CDR1 and CDR2: SGHDT, YYEEEE.

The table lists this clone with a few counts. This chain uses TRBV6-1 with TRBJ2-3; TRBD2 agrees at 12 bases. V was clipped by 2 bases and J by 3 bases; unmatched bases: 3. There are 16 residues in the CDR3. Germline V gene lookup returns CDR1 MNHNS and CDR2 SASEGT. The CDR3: CASSERLAGGTDTQYF. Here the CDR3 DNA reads TGTGCCAGCAGTGAACGGCTAGCGGGAGGGACAGATACGCAGTATTTT.

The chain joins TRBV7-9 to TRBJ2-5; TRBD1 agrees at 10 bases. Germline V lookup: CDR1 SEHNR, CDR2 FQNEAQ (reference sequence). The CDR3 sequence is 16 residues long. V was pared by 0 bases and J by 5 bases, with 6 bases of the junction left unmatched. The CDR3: CASSLASGQGLETQYF. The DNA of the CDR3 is TGTGCCAGCAGCTTAGCGTCGGGACAGGGGTTGGAGACCCAGTACTTC.

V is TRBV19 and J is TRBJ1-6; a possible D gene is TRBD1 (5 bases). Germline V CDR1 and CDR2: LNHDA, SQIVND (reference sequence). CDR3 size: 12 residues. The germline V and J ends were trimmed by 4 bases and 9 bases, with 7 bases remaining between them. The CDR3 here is CASSTGGSPLHF. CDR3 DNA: TGTGCCAGTAGTACGGGGGGTTCACCCCTCCACTTT.

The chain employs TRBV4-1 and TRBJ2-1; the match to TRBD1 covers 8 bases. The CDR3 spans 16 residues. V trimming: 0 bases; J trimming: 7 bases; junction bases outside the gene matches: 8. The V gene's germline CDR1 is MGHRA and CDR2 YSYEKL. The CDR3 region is CASSQEFEHRGNEQFF. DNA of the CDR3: TGCGCCAGCAGCCAAGAGTTCGAACACAGGGGGAATGAGCAGTTCTTC.

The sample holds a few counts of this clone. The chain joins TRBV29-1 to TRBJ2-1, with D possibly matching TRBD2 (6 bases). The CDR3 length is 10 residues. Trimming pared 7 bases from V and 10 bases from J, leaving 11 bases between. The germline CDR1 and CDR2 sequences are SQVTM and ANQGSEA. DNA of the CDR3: TGCAGCGCCCTTCGGGGGGAGCAGTTCTTC. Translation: CSALRGEQFF.

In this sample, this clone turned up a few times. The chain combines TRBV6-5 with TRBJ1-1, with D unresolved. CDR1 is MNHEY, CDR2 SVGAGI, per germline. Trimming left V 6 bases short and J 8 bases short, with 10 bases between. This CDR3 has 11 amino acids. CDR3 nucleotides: TGTGCCAGCAGCCGGGGAGACGAAGCTTTCTTT. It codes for CASSRGDEAFF.

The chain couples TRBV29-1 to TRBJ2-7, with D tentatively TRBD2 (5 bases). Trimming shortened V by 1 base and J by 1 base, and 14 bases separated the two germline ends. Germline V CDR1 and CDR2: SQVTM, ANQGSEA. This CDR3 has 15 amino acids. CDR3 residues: CSVEGLAGVSYEQYF. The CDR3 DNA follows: TGCAGCGTTGAAGGCCTTGCGGGTGTATCCTACGAGCAGTACTTC.

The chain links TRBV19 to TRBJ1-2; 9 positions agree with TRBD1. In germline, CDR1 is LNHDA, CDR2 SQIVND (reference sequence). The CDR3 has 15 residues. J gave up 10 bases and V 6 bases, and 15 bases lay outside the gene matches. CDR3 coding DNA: TGTGCCAGTAGCTTCGGGACAGGGCTCATCGGTGCCTACACCTTC. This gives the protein CASSFGTGLIGAYTF.